This TCR beta chain was profiled in a study of T cell responses to AZD1222 COVID-19 vaccine. Study outcomes and limitations: Clonal diversity may have been underestimated in mostly white British donors. Nearly half of spike-specific TCRs reportedly target unmutated variant regions. Spike-specific TCR breadth and depth were elevated following two AZD1222 doses. Repertoires in all cases were sampled only once the peak T cell response had passed.

On this clone itself: Antigen specificity is unknown.

CDR1 and CDR2 from the germline V gene are SEHNR and FQNEAQ (reference sequence). The CDR3 spans 14 residues. The V and J ends lost 5 bases and 13 bases respectively, with 21 bases between them. Some clones are missing from TCRdb's copy, which holds only in-frame ones; the method was immunoSEQ multiplex PCR. This sample has 80,000 to 95,000 clones; about 91% occur once, and the top ten carry approximately 5.2%. This TCR was recovered from an adult in good health. The source was peripheral blood, collected on day 0 of AZD1222 vaccination. The chain employs TRBV7-9 and TRBJ2-1; D assignment may be TRBD1 or TRBD2 (5 bases each). The CDR3 DNA reads TGTGCCAGCAGCCCGTCGGCAGGGACCAACACCCAGTTCTTC. Translation gives CASSPSAGTNTQFF.